In this sample, the clone carrying this T cell receptor (beta chain) is medium-sized. Its antigen is undetermined. The sample originates from a study of breast tumors, draining lymph nodes, adjacent tissues. Points from the study as a whole: Data only fit, rather than demonstrated, lymph node origin of most tumor T cells. The data were judged consistent with most tumor T cells coming from lymph node and expanding in tumor.

Trimming at V came to 3 bases and at J to 8 bases, leaving 8 bases not matched to a gene. The CDR3 consists of 15 residues. The germline V gene encodes CDR1 KGHDR and CDR2 SFDVKD. TCRdb ran MiXCR on the multiplex PCR reads and lists one entry per CDR3 protein. Here the sample spans over 10,000 distinct CDR3 sequences, 45% to 50% being singletons. The chain joins TRBV24-1 to TRBJ1-2, with TRBD1 matching over 10 bases. Sequenced input: tumor-adjacent breast tissue. The sequence came from a female donor with breast cancer. Some clones in this sample may be carry-over from other donors' samples. CDR3 bases: TGTGCCACCAGTGATGGGACAGGGGTGTTCGGAGGCTACACCTTC. Its translation is CATSDGTGVFGGYTF.